This T cell receptor beta chain was sequenced during a study of cytomegalovirus exposure and HLA in healthy donors. Study conclusions and caveats: Earlier findings revealed that most TCR beta V segments proved productive either about 90% or about 30% of the time.

Primers for the PCR totalled 60 Vbeta and 13 Jbeta. Data came from immunoSEQ multiplex PCR; TCRdb stores just in-frame clones and leaves some out. The table lists approximately 150,000 clones, around 77% of them singletons. Among the donors, all were healthy bone marrow donors. As regards this clone: Its antigen is still unknown.

With 6 bases clipped from V and 1 base from J, the junction kept 14 bases outside the gene matches. Germline CDR1 reads SQVTM; CDR2 reads ANQGSEA. This CDR3 has 16 residues. Specimen: PBMCs. The clonotype originates from a woman aged 40 to 55 in good health and CMV-seronegative. The V and J genes are TRBV29-1 and TRBJ2-5; 7 bases are a match to TRBD2. The CDR3 DNA reads as TGCAGCGTCGACGGACTAGACGGAGCCATCCAAGAGACCCAGTACTTC. Amino acids: CSVDGLDGAIQETQYF.